Given below is one T cell receptor beta chain in context. Its matching antigen is unknown. This sample stems from a study of early T cells in non-severe SARS-CoV-2 infection. Study-wide background: Sequencing was performed on bulk RNA from unsorted whole blood, leaving chains unpaired.

Study conclusions and caveats: A preference for anti-spike CD8 responses marked VDJdb matching, which missed private and CD4 specificities.

Attached unique molecular identifiers marked individual cDNA molecules. One entry per CDR3 protein results from TCRdb running MiXCR on the 5' RACE reads. The sample shows around 94,000 distinct CDR3 sequences, around 14% of them seen only once. Germline V gene lookup returns CDR1 SEHNR and CDR2 FQNEAQ (reference sequence). This CDR3 has 13 residues. Germline trimming cut 5 bases from V and 2 bases from J; bases unmatched to any gene: 2. This clonotype was obtained from an adult who was a healthcare worker with PCR-confirmed SARS-CoV-2 infection or an uninfected control (not recorded which). Sequenced: whole blood. V is TRBV7-9 and J is TRBJ1-2; 7 bases are a match to TRBD1. CDR3 residues: CASSPRGNYGYTF. The CDR3 coding sequence is TGTGCCAGCAGCCCCAGGGGGAACTATGGCTACACCTTC.